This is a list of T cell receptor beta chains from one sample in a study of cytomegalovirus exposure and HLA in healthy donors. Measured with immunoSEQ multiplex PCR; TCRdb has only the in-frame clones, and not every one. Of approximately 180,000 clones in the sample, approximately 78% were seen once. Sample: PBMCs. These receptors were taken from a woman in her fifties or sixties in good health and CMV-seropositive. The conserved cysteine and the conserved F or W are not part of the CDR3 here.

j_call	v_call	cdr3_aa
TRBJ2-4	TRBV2	ASSERAGGRKNIQY
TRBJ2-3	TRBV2	ASREFSSGDGTDTQY
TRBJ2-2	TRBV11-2	ASSSFDSAAHTGELF
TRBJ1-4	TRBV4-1	ASSQLPPGGTLKLNEKLF
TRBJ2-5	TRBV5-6	ASSLAGTGGQETQY
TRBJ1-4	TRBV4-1	ASSRERTTNEKLF
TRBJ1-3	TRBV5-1	ASSPGTNSGNTIY
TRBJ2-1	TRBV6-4	ASSVGQGSNEQF
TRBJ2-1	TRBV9	ASSGGLAGGISSYNEQF
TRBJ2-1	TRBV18	ASSPNTGGHNEQF
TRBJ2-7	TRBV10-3	ATTDRGSYEQY
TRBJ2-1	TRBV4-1	ASSPDPSTVAYNEQF
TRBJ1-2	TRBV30	AWSVQGADIYGYT
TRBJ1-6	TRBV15	ATSRDKVLRENSPLH
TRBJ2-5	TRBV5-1	ASSLTQGEIKTQY
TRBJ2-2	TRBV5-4	ASSLDRDAGELF
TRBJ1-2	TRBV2	ASSNDGGVRGYT
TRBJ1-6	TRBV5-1	ASSLDGTINSPLH
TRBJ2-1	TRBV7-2	ASSKLDEQF
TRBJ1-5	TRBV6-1	ASSETGSNQPQH
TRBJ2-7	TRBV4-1	ASSQTTGGSYEQY
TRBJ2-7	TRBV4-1	ASSQGQGSYEQY
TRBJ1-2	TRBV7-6	ASSPYTGGGYT
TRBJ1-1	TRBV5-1	ASSSQGGAF
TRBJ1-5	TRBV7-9	ASSLFSRDQPQH
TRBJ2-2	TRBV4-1	ASSQVVRGNTGELF
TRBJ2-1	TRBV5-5	ASSLSPPGNEQF
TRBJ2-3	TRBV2	ASSARDSSTDTQY
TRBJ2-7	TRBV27	ASRRGMTGEQY
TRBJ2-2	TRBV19	ASRLLRTPANTGELF
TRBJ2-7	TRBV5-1	ASTPGGAYEQY
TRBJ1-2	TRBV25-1	ASSVPGDLVYT
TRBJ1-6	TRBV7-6	ASSLGGAYNSPLH
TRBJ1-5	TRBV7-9	ASSLDAGQPQH
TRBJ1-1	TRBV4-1	ASSLNSRTEAF
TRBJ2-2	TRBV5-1	ASSLDRTGELF
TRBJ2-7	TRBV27	ASSRQGAISEQY
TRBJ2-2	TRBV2	ASSGGLTGELF
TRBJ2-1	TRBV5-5	ASSFPTSGRNNEQF
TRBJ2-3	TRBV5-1	ASSLVGQMSTDTQY
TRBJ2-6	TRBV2	ASSERTGGTNVLT
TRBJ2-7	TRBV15	ATQDAGGEQY
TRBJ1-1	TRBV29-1	SVYRGAEAF
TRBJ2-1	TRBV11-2	ASSFERLAASNEQF
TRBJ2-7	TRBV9	ASSVGQGKEQY